A single sample gave rise to the 23 T cell receptor beta chains below, sequenced in a study of Ad26.COV2.S vaccination and SARS-CoV-2 variants. The treatment: about 20 received Ad26.COV2.S at low or high dose, single or two shots; about 5 received placebo; per-sample allocation not given. Vaccine and placebo recipients were sampled on day 63 after the first injection. Some clones are missing from TCRdb's copy, which holds only in-frame ones; the method was immunoSEQ multiplex PCR. The profile covers some 320,000 clones, with about 82% appearing a single time and 1.5% to 2% taken by the ten largest. The specimen was peripheral blood, collected in a trial of Ad26.COV2.S vaccine versus placebo. The source of these receptors is a person aged 18 to 59 who received the Ad26.COV2.S COVID-19 vaccine or a placebo.

A word on this clone: The same CDR3 can be traced to other DNA sequences in this sample. The chain carries TRBV19 and TRBJ1-1; D is unresolved. From germline, CDR1 is LNHDA and CDR2 SQIVND (reference sequence). The CDR3 spans 13 residues. The V end lost 0 bases, the J end lost 1 base, and 3 bases lay between the germline ends. The CDR3 DNA sequence: TGTGCCAGTAGTATAGACAGGAACACTGAAGCTTTCTTT. Translation: CASSIDRNTEAFF.

The chain recombines TRBV7-2 with TRBJ1-2, with a weak D call TRBD1 (6 bases). Germline-derived CDR1 and CDR2 are SGHTA and FQGNSA. The V end lost 6 bases, the J end lost 2 bases, and 13 bases lay between the germline ends. The CDR3 loop spans 14 amino acids. CDR3 bases: TGTGCCAGCAGGCCGACCGGGACAAACTATGGCTACACCTTC. Its translation is CASRPTGTNYGYTF.

The rearrangement uses TRBV6-5 and TRBJ2-7, with 8 nucleotides matching TRBD1. The junction had 6 bases not matched to a gene; V was cut back by 5 bases and J by 3 bases. This CDR3 has 14 residues. Germline CDR1 and CDR2: MNHEY and SVGAGI. CDR3 residues: CASSRDRGGYEQYF. The CDR3 DNA follows: TGTGCCAGCAGTCGTGACAGGGGCGGCTACGAGCAGTACTTC.

The chain joins TRBV12-5 to TRBJ1-2; TRBD1 matches at 7 bases. V lost 6 bases and J lost 0; bases outside the gene matches: 7. The germline V gene has CDR1 LGHNT and CDR2 FRNRAP. The CDR3 covers 15 residues. The CDR3 here is CASGGQPASNYGYTF. DNA for the CDR3: TGTGCTAGTGGGGGACAGCCGGCATCTAACTATGGCTACACCTTC.

V and J are TRBV6-5 and TRBJ1-6; TRBD1 matches 10 bases. Germline assignment: CDR1 MNHEY and CDR2 SVGAGI. V lost 7 bases and J lost 10; bases outside the gene matches: 10. This CDR3 is built from 15 residues. CDR3 DNA: TGTGCCAGCACCCCCAGGGGACAGGGGTACTCACCCCTCCACTTT. Amino acids: CASTPRGQGYSPLHF.

V gene TRBV7-8 combines with J gene TRBJ1-3; D perhaps matches TRBD1 (5 bases). CDR1 and CDR2 (germline): SGHVS, FQNEAQ. This CDR3 is 13 amino acids long. Trimming removed 7 bases from V and 5 bases from J, with 12 bases in between. The CDR3 DNA follows: TGTGCCAGCACCACAGGAGCAAGAAACACCATATATTTT. This gives the protein CASTTGARNTIYF.

This clone was observed once. The chain uses TRBV15 and TRBJ2-5; no clear D gene. V was clipped by 3 bases and J by 2 bases, with 7 bases between them. Germline lookup yields CDR1 LNHNV and CDR2 YYDKDF (reference sequence). The CDR3 spans 13 residues. CDR3 amino acids: CATSRGFQETQYF. The CDR3 nucleotides are TGTGCCACCAGCAGGGGTTTTCAAGAGACCCAGTACTTC. Full variable domain (missing parts from reference TRBV15 and TRBJ2-5): DAMVIQNPRYQVTQFGKPVTLSCSQTLNHNVMYWYQQKSSQAPKLLFHYYDKDFNNEADTPDNFQSRRPNTSFCFLDIRSPGLGDTAMYLCATSRGFQETQYFGPGTRLLVL.

The chain uses TRBV19 and TRBJ2-7; possibly TRBD1 for D (6 bases). CDR3 length equals 15 residues. The germline gives CDR1 LNHDA, CDR2 SQIVND (reference sequence). V was shortened by 4 bases and J by 2 bases, with 15 bases between the two germline ends. The CDR3 DNA sequence: TGTGCCAGTAGTACGAACAGGGAGACGGCCTACGAGCAGTACTTC. Translating it yields CASSTNRETAYEQYF.

This clone has a handful of counts. This chain uses TRBV5-4 with TRBJ1-4; D remains ambiguous. CDR3 length equals 13 residues. Germline V gene data show CDR1 as SGHNT and CDR2 as YYREEE (reference sequence). V shed 0 bases and J shed 8 bases, with 8 bases lying between them. The CDR3 DNA sequence: TGTGCCAGCAGCTTGGCCCCAAGGGAAAAACTGTTTTTT. As protein: CASSLAPREKLFF.

This sequence joins TRBV29-1 and TRBJ2-7, with D possibly matching TRBD2 (6 bases). The V and J ends lost 5 bases and 3 bases respectively, with 17 bases between them. The CDR3 contains 14 residues. CDR1 and CDR2 from the germline V gene are SQVTM and ANQGSEA. The CDR3 coding sequence is TGCAGCGTTACTTCGGGGGAGACGTTCTACGAGCAGTACTTC. As protein: CSVTSGETFYEQYF.

V gene TRBV20-1 combines with J gene TRBJ2-3; 7 positions match TRBD2. Germline V gene data show CDR1 as DFQATT and CDR2 as SNEGSKA (reference sequence). The CDR3 covers 15 residues. V lost 3 bases to trimming and J lost 2 bases; unmatched junction nucleotides: 8. DNA for the CDR3: TGCAGTGCTAGTGGGAGCGGGATAAACACAGATACGCAGTATTTT. Its protein product is CSASGSGINTDTQYF.

This CDR3 reads CASSNRGQSSYEQYF. CDR3 bases: TGTGCCAGTAGTAACCGGGGACAGAGCTCCTACGAGCAGTACTTC. The chain links TRBV19 to TRBJ2-7; 7 bases align to TRBD1. The CDR3 is 15 residues long. Germline V gives CDR1 LNHDA, CDR2 SQIVND (reference sequence). V shed 4 bases, J shed 0 bases, and the junction held 6 bases outside the gene matches. The full variable domain, completed using reference TRBV19 and TRBJ2-7, is DGGITQSPKYLFRKEGQNVTLSCEQNLNHDAMYWYRQDPGQGLRLIYYSQIVNDFQKGDIAEGYSVSREKKESFPLTVTSAQKNPTAFYLCASSNRGQSSYEQYFGPGTRLTVT.

The count of this clone is one. The chain carries TRBV6-1 and TRBJ2-3; D is perhaps TRBD1 or TRBD2 (5 bases each). Germline CDR1 reads MNHNS; CDR2 reads SASEGT. V lost 1 base and J 9 bases, leaving 14 bases between the germline ends. CDR3 length equals 14 residues. The DNA of the CDR3 is TGTGCCAGCAGTGAAGGAGGGGCTCTCGCAACGCAGTATTTT. It specifies CASSEGGALATQYF.

The rearrangement links TRBV5-1 to TRBJ1-1; 8 positions match TRBD1. CDR1 SGHRS and CDR2 YFSETQ come from the germline V gene. This CDR3 region has 16 residues. With V trimmed by 3 bases and J by 5 bases, 12 bases remained unmatched. CDR3 sequence reads: CASSWAVGRGRTEAFF. DNA for the CDR3: TGCGCCAGCAGCTGGGCGGTTGGCAGGGGGCGAACTGAAGCTTTCTTT.

The V call is TRBV4-2, the J call TRBJ2-7; D possibly uses TRBD1 or TRBD2 (5 bases each). CDR1 is LGHNA, CDR2 YNFKEQ, per germline. The CDR3 length is 17 residues. The V end lost 0 bases, the J end lost 2 bases, and 17 bases lay between the germline ends. The DNA of the CDR3 is TGTGCCAGCAGCCAAGAAGGGGTGGACTGGGGAGCCTACGAGCAGTACTTC. This translates into CASSQEGVDWGAYEQYF.

The V and J genes are TRBV30 and TRBJ1-1; TRBD1 might be the D (5 bases). This CDR3 has 13 residues. Germline CDR1 and CDR2: GTSNPN and SVGIG (reference sequence). Trimming cost V 4 bases and J 7 bases, with 16 bases left between them. Here the CDR3 reads CAWTSRADGEAFF. CDR3 coding DNA: TGTGCCTGGACCTCCAGGGCGGATGGTGAAGCTTTCTTT.

The chain employs TRBV5-5 and TRBJ1-2; a weak D match, TRBD1 (5 bases). The germline CDR1 and CDR2 sequences are SGHKS and YYEKEE (reference sequence). The CDR3 has 15 amino acids. Trimming removed 0 bases at V and 2 bases at J, with 11 bases between. As DNA, the CDR3 is TGTGCCAGCAGCTTGGCCCGGGGGACGAACTATGGCTACACCTTC. It encodes CASSLARGTNYGYTF. Together with reference TRBV5-5 and TRBJ1-2, the CDR3 gives the full variable domain: DAGVTQSPTHLIKTRGQQVTLRCSPISGHKSVSWYQQVLGQGPQFIFQYYEKEERGRGNFPDRFSARQFPNYSSELNVNALLLGDSALYLCASSLARGTNYGYTFGSGTRLTVV.

The gene calls are TRBV27 and TRBJ2-2, with 12 nucleotides matching TRBD1. The CDR3 loop spans 16 amino acids. Germline V CDR1 and CDR2: MNHEY, SMNVEV (reference sequence). The J segment lost 0 bases and the V segment lost 5 bases, leaving 1 base of the junction unmatched. CDR3 region: CASSGTGGSNTGELFF. CDR3 sequence (DNA): TGTGCCAGCAGTGGGACAGGGGGCTCGAACACCGGGGAGCTGTTTTTT.

The rearrangement links TRBV6-5 to TRBJ2-2, with D possibly being TRBD2 (6 bases). V was cut by 6 bases and J by 7 bases, with 18 bases left in between. Germline V CDR1 and CDR2: MNHEY, SVGAGI. CDR3 length: 15 residues. Written as DNA, the CDR3 is TGTGCCAGCAGCCACGGGACTCTTGGGAGCGGGGAGCTGTTTTTT. This gives the protein CASSHGTLGSGELFF.

The J gene is TRBJ1-2, the V gene TRBV19, with no clear D. Germline V gene sequence: CDR1 LNHDA, CDR2 SQIVND (reference sequence). The V gene lost 4 bases and the J gene lost 4 bases, with 13 bases spanning the gap. The CDR3 is 14 residues long. In DNA form, the CDR3 reads TGTGCCAGTAGTACGCCCGCCCGGAGCTATGGCTACACCTTC. This encodes CASSTPARSYGYTF.

This clone was seen just once. The gene calls are TRBV5-5 and TRBJ2-7; TRBD2 matches 8 bases. This CDR3 is built from 14 residues. Germline V lookup: CDR1 SGHKS, CDR2 YYEKEE (reference sequence). The J segment lost 3 bases and the V segment lost 1 base, leaving 3 bases of the junction unmatched. The CDR3 DNA is TGTGCCAGCAGCTTGAGCAGCGGGGGCTACGAGCAGTACTTC. Translation gives CASSLSSGGYEQYF.

The chain couples TRBV5-4 to TRBJ2-1; D may correspond to TRBD1 or TRBD2 (5 bases each). Per the germline V gene, CDR1 is SGHNT and CDR2 is YYREEE (reference sequence). V was trimmed by 4 bases and J by 3 bases, leaving 11 bases between them. The CDR3 covers 14 residues. The DNA for the CDR3 is TGTGCCAGCAGCGCCCGGGACCTCTACAATGAGCAGTTCTTC. This translates into CASSARDLYNEQFF. Using reference TRBV5-4 and TRBJ2-1 for the parts outside the CDR3, the full variable domain is ETGVTQSPTHLIKTRGQQVTLRCSSQSGHNTVSWYQQALGQGPQFIFQYYREEENGRGNFPPRFSGLQFPNYSSELNVNALELDDSALYLCASSARDLYNEQFFGPGTRLTVL.

The rearrangement links TRBV30 to TRBJ1-2; TRBD1 matches 7 bases. The J segment lost 4 bases and the V segment lost 2 bases, leaving 7 bases of the junction unmatched. CDR3 length equals 14 residues. Germline-derived CDR1 and CDR2 are GTSNPN and SVGIG (reference sequence). The CDR3 DNA sequence: TGTGCCTGGAGTCCCTTCCGGGACAGCTATGGCTACACCTTC. It yields the protein CAWSPFRDSYGYTF.